The rows below give T cell receptor beta chains drawn from one sample of a study of OX40 agonist ivuxolimab in advanced cancers. Only in-frame clones appear in the TCRdb table, and some are missing; sequencing was by immunoSEQ multiplex PCR. Of approximately 44,000 clones listed, 65% to 85% are singletons. The sequences come from CD4+ or CD8+ T cells sorted from blood, collected in a trial of the OX40 agonist ivuxolimab. These receptor sequences come from an adult with an advanced solid tumor such as melanoma, head and neck, liver or kidney cancer. Both conserved end residues are part of each CDR3. A D gene is named only where the DNA matches it firmly. Clone size is not always given. Where it is, it says once, few, many or a class for expanded clones.

CASRTDISQPQHF | TGCGCCAGCAGAACGGACATCTCGCAGCCCCAGCATTTT | . | TRBV10-2 | . | TRBJ1-5
CASSLGPRENYGYTF | TGTGCCAGCAGCTTAGGTCCCAGGGAAAACTATGGCTACACCTTC | . | TRBV5-5 | . | TRBJ1-2
CASSLFAGVKTEAFF | TGCGCCAGCAGCTTGTTTGCAGGGGTGAAGACTGAAGCTTTCTTT | . | TRBV5-1 | . | TRBJ1-1
CASRMTGGNTEAFF | TGCGCCAGCAGAATGACAGGGGGGAACACTGAAGCTTTCTTT | TRBD1 | TRBV10-2 | once | TRBJ1-1
CASSWGFEGNTIYF | TGTGCCAGCAGCTGGGGGTTCGAGGGAAACACCATATATTTT | . | TRBV5-6 | . | TRBJ1-3
CASSDPTGNTEAFF | TGTGCCAGCAGTGACCCTACAGGGAACACTGAAGCTTTCTTT | . | TRBV6-1 | . | TRBJ1-1
CATGQSESAIQYF | TGTGCCACCGGCCAGTCCGAAAGTGCCATTCAGTACTTC | . | TRBV2 | . | TRBJ2-4
CSVTQGTGNTIYF | TGCAGCGTAACCCAGGGGACTGGAAACACCATATATTTT | . | TRBV29-1 | . | TRBJ1-3
CASSDQGRNTEAFF | TGTGCCAGCAGTGATCAGGGGAGGAACACTGAAGCTTTCTTT | . | TRBV6-1 | . | TRBJ1-1
CASDPYSVGEGNQPQHF | TGTGCCAGCGACCCGTACAGTGTGGGGGAGGGCAATCAGCCCCAGCATTTT | . | TRBV19 | . | TRBJ1-5
CASNTMGGADYEQYF | TGTGCCAGCAACACAATGGGGGGGGCGGACTACGAGCAGTACTTC | . | TRBV6-6 | few | TRBJ2-7
CASTEERRGTTQYF | TGTGCCAGCACCGAAGAGAGGAGGGGTACCACCCAGTACTTC | . | TRBV7-8 | . | TRBJ2-5
CAWSLDRATEAFF | TGTGCCTGGAGTTTGGACAGGGCGACTGAAGCTTTCTTT | TRBD1 | TRBV30 | . | TRBJ1-1
CASSLPPTDTQYF | TGTGCCAGCAGCTTGCCTCCGACAGATACGCAGTATTTT | . | TRBV5-4 | . | TRBJ2-3
CAWSAQEDQPQHF | TGTGCCTGGAGTGCGCAGGAGGATCAGCCCCAGCATTTT | . | TRBV30 | few | TRBJ1-5
CASSQDLLYNEQFF | TGCGCCAGCAGCCAAGATCTGCTTTACAATGAGCAGTTCTTC | . | TRBV4-1 | few | TRBJ2-1
CASSVGPGGAGYEQYF | TGCGCCAGCAGTGTCGGACCAGGGGGCGCCGGCTACGAGCAGTACTTC | TRBD1 | TRBV10-1 | . | TRBJ2-7
CASSPGQNYEQYF | TGTGCCAGCAGCCCCGGACAGAACTACGAGCAGTACTTC | . | TRBV6-6 | . | TRBJ2-7
CASSFNQGGQETQYF | TGTGCCAGCAGCTTTAATCAGGGAGGCCAAGAGACCCAGTACTTC | . | TRBV7-2 | . | TRBJ2-5
CASSGFGGTAYEQYF | TGTGCCAGCAGTGGGTTCGGGGGAACGGCCTACGAGCAGTACTTC | . | TRBV6-1 | . | TRBJ2-7
CASSLGFNEKLFF | TGCGCCAGCAGCTTGGGATTTAATGAAAAACTGTTTTTT | . | TRBV5-1 | . | TRBJ1-4
CASSSGTGQNSPLHF | TGTGCCAGCAGCTCCGGGACAGGGCAAAATTCACCCCTCCACTTT | TRBD1 | TRBV7-6 | . | TRBJ1-6
CASSSQRTQYF | TGTGCCAGTAGTTCCCAAAGGACCCAGTACTTC | . | TRBV19 | . | TRBJ2-5
CAWSGGGFSKNIQYF | TGTGCCTGGAGTGGAGGGGGCTTCTCCAAAAACATTCAGTACTTC | TRBD1 | TRBV30 | . | TRBJ2-4
CASTLGGPTAFF | TGTGCCAGCACGTTGGGGGGGCCGACGGCTTTCTTT | . | TRBV11-2 | . | TRBJ1-1
CASMKTGSTDTQYF | TGCGCCAGCATGAAGACAGGGTCGACAGATACGCAGTATTTT | TRBD1 | TRBV5-1 | few | TRBJ2-3
CASSIRSDTEAFF | TGTGCCAGTAGTATCCGCTCCGACACTGAAGCTTTCTTT | . | TRBV19 | . | TRBJ1-1
CASSSGTAGNTIYF | TGTGCCAGCAGCTCCGGGACAGCAGGAAACACCATATATTTT | TRBD1 | TRBV9 | . | TRBJ1-3
CASQPGQGNQPQHF | TGTGCCAGCCAACCCGGACAGGGCAATCAGCCCCAGCATTTT | TRBD1 | TRBV6-5 | . | TRBJ1-5
CASSQDTGSGNTIYF | TGCGCCAGCAGCCAAGATACCGGCTCTGGAAACACCATATATTTT | . | TRBV4-3 | . | TRBJ1-3
CASSTAGTSIGNTIYF | TGTGCCAGCAGCACCGCCGGGACATCCATTGGAAACACCATATATTTT | . | TRBV7-9 | . | TRBJ1-3
CASSLVGSGRAGNEQFF | TGTGCCAGCAGCTTAGTAGGTAGCGGGAGGGCGGGGAATGAGCAGTTCTTC | TRBD2 | TRBV7-2 | . | TRBJ2-1
CASSISVFSGANVLTF | TGTGCCAGTAGTATCTCTGTTTTCTCTGGGGCCAACGTCCTGACTTTC | . | TRBV19 | few | TRBJ2-6
CASSPGTGGYEQYF | TGTGCCAGCAGCCCCGGGACAGGCGGGTACGAGCAGTACTTC | TRBD1 | TRBV7-9 | . | TRBJ2-7
CASSPGQISLSGNTIYF | TGTGCCAGCAGCCCAGGGCAGATAAGCCTCTCTGGAAACACCATATATTTT | . | TRBV7-8 | once | TRBJ1-3
CASSYSSLGSYEQYF | TGTGCCAGCAGTTACTCCTCGCTTGGGTCCTACGAGCAGTACTTC | . | TRBV6-6 | once | TRBJ2-7
CASSVGRAGGGEQYF | TGTGCCAGCAGCGTAGGGCGAGCGGGCGGGGGCGAGCAGTACTTC | TRBD2 | TRBV9 | . | TRBJ2-7
CASSHGRFYGYTF | TGTGCCAGCAGTCACGGGAGGTTCTATGGCTACACCTTC | . | TRBV6-5 | . | TRBJ1-2
CASSVEAGIQDTQYF | TGTGCCAGCAGCGTAGAAGCGGGGATTCAAGATACGCAGTATTTT | TRBD2 | TRBV9 | . | TRBJ2-3
CASSLDVIAGYNEQFF | TGTGCCAGCAGCTTAGATGTGATAGCGGGTTACAATGAGCAGTTCTTC | TRBD2 | TRBV11-3 | . | TRBJ2-1
CASSYTQETQYF | TGTGCCAGCAGCTATACCCAAGAGACCCAGTACTTC | . | TRBV9 | . | TRBJ2-5
CASSLEGQIQPQHF | TGTGCCAGCAGCTTAGAAGGACAGATACAGCCCCAGCATTTT | . | TRBV7-9 | . | TRBJ1-5
CASSVGWGNGYTF | TGTGCCAGCAGCGTAGGGTGGGGGAATGGCTACACCTTC | . | TRBV9 | . | TRBJ1-2
CASSSAGVVQYF | TGTGCCAGCAGTTCAGCAGGAGTTGTGCAGTATTTT | . | TRBV28 | . | TRBJ2-3
CASSSYTDTQYF | TGTGCCAGCAGCTCTTACACAGATACGCAGTATTTT | . | TRBV7-2 | . | TRBJ2-3
CAQTRDSGTGELFF | TGTGCCCAAACTCGGGACTCTGGCACCGGGGAGCTGTTTTTT | . | TRBV30 | . | TRBJ2-2
CASSFNRGTKAFF | TGTGCCAGCAGTTTTAACAGGGGGACCAAAGCTTTCTTT | TRBD1 | TRBV28 | . | TRBJ1-1
CASSFASENTGELFF | TGTGCCAGCAGTTTTGCCTCGGAGAACACCGGGGAGCTGTTTTTT | . | TRBV28 | . | TRBJ2-2
CASSQVSGGLGELFF | TGTGCCAGCAGCCAAGTCTCCGGCGGACTCGGGGAGCTGTTTTTT | . | TRBV14 | . | TRBJ2-2
CASSSRTGNTDTQYF | TGTGCCAGCAGTTCACGGACAGGGAACACAGATACGCAGTATTTT | TRBD1 | TRBV2 | . | TRBJ2-3
CASIDRATDTQYF | TGTGCCAGCATTGACAGGGCTACAGATACGCAGTATTTT | TRBD1 | TRBV6-5 | . | TRBJ2-3
CASSLAKDAGVGYEQYF | TGCGCCAGCAGCTTGGCGAAGGACGCGGGGGTGGGCTACGAGCAGTACTTC | TRBD2 | TRBV5-1 | . | TRBJ2-7
CASSRVGSQKLFF | TGTGCCAGCAGCCGAGTAGGGTCGCAAAAACTGTTTTTT | . | TRBV11-2 | . | TRBJ1-4